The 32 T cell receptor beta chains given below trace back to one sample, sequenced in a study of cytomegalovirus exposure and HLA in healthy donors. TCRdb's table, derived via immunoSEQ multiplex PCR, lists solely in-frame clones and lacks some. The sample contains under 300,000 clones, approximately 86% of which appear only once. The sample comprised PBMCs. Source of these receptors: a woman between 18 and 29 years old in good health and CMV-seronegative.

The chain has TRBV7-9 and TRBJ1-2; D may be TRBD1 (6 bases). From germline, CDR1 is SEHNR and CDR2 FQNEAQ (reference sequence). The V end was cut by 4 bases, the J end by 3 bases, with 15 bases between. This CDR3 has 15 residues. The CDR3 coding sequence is TGTGCCAGCAGCTCCAGGGGCCCTGGGGACTATGGCTACACCTTC. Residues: CASSSRGPGDYGYTF.

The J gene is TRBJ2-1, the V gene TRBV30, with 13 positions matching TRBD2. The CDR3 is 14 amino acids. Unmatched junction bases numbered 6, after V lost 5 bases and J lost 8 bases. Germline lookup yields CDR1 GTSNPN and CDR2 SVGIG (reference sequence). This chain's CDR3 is CAWGGTSGNDEQFF. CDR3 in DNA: TGTGCCTGGGGTGGGACTAGCGGGAACGATGAGCAGTTCTTC.

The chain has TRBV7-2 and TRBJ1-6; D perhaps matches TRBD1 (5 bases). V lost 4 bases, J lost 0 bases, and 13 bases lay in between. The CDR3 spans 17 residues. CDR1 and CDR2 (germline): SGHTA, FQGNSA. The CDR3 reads CASSSRQQSSYNSPLHF. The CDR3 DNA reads TGTGCCAGCAGCTCCCGACAGCAGAGCTCCTATAATTCACCCCTCCACTTT.

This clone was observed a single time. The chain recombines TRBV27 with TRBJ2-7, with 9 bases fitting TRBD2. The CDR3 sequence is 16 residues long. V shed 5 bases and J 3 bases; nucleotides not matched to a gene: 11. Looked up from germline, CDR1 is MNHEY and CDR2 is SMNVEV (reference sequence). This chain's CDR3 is CASSPSLAGRIYEQYF. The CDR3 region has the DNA TGTGCCAGCAGTCCCTCCCTAGCGGGAAGGATCTACGAGCAGTACTTC.

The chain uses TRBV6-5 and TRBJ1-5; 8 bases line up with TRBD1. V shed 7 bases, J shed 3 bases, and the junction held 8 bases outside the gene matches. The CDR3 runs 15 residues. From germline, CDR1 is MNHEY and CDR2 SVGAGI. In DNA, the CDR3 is TGTGCCAGCACCTCTACTCAGGGGGCCAATCAGCCCCAGCATTTT. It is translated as CASTSTQGANQPQHF.

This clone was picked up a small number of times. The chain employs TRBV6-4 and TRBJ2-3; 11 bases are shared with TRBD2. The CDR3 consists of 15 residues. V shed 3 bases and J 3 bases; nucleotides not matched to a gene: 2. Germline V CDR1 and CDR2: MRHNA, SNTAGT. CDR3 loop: CASSEASGRTDTQYF. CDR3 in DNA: TGTGCCAGCAGTGAGGCTAGCGGGAGGACAGATACGCAGTATTTT.

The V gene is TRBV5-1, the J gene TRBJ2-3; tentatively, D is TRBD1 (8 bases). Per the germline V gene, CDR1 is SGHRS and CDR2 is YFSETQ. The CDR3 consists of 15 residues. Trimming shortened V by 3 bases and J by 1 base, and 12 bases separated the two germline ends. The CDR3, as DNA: TGCGCCAGCAGCTGGGGGGGACAGGGCACAGATACGCAGTATTTT. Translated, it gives CASSWGGQGTDTQYF.

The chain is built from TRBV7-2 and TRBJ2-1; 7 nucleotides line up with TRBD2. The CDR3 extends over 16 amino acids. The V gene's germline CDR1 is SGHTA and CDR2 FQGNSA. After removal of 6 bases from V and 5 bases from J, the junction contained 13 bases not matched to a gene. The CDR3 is CASSLTTGLSNNEQFF. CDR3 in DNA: TGTGCCAGCAGTTTAACTACGGGACTATCAAACAATGAGCAGTTCTTC. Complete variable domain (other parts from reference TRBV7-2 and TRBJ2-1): GAGVSQSPSNKVTEKGKDVELRCDPISGHTALYWYRQSLGQGLEFLIYFQGNSAPDKSGLPSDRFSAERTGGSVSTLTIQRTQQEDSAVYLCASSLTTGLSNNEQFFGPGTRLTVL.

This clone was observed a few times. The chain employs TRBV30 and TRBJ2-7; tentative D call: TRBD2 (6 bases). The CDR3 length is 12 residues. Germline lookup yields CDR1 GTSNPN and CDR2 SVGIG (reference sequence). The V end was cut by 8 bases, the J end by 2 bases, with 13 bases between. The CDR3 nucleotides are TGTGCCGTGTCGACTAGGCCCTACGAGCAGTACTTC. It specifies CAVSTRPYEQYF.

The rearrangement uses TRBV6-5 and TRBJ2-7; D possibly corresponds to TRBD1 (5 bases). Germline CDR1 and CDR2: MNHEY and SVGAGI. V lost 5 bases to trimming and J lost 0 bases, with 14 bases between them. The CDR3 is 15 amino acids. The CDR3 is CASSPRAALSYEQYF. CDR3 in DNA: TGTGCCAGCAGTCCCAGGGCAGCTCTCTCCTACGAGCAGTACTTC.

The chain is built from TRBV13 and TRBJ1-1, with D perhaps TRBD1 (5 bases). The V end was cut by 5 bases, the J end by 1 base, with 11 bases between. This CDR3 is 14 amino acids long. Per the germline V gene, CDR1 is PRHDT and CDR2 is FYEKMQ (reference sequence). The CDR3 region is CASSPPGKNTEAFF. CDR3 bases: TGTGCCAGCAGCCCTCCAGGGAAGAACACTGAAGCTTTCTTT.

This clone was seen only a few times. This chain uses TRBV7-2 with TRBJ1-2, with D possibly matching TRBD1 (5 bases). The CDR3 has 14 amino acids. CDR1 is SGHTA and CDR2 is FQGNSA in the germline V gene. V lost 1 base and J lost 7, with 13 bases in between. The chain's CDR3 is CASSLEWSRAGYTF. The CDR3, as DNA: TGTGCCAGCAGCTTAGAATGGTCCAGGGCTGGCTACACCTTC. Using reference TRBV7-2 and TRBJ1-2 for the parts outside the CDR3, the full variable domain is GAGVSQSPSNKVTEKGKDVELRCDPISGHTALYWYRQSLGQGLEFLIYFQGNSAPDKSGLPSDRFSAERTGGSVSTLTIQRTQQEDSAVYLCASSLEWSRAGYTFGSGTRLTVV.

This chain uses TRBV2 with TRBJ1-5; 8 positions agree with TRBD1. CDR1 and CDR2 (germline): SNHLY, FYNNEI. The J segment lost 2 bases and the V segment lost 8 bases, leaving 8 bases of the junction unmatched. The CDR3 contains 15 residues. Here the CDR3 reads CASGMTGEGNQPQHF. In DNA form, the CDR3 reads TGTGCCAGCGGTATGACAGGGGAGGGCAATCAGCCCCAGCATTTT.

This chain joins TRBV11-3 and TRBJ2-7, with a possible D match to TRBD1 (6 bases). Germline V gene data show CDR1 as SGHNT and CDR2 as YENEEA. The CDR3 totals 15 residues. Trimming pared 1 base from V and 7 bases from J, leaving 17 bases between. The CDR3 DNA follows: TGTGCCAGCAGCTTAGGTGCGACAGGACATCGGGAGCAGTACTTC. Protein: CASSLGATGHREQYF.

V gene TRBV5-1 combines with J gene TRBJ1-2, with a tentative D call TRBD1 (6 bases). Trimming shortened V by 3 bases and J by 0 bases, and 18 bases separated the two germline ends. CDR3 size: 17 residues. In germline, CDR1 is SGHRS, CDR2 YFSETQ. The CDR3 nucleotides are TGCGCCAGCAGCTGGGGGCCGCCAGGAATAGCTAACTATGGCTACACCTTC. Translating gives CASSWGPPGIANYGYTF. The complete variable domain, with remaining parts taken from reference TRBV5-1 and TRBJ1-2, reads KAGVTQTPRYLIKTRGQQVTLSCSPISGHRSVSWYQQTPGQGLQFLFEYFSETQRNKGNFPGRFSGRQFSNSRSEMNVSTLELGDSALYLCASSWGPPGIANYGYTFGSGTRLTVV.

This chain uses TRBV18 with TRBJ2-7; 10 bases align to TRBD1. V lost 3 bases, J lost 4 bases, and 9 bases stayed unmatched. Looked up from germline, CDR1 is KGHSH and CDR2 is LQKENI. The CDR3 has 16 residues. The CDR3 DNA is TGTGCCAGCTCACCTCCCACTGGACAGGGGGGATACGAGCAGTACTTC. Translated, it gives CASSPPTGQGGYEQYF.

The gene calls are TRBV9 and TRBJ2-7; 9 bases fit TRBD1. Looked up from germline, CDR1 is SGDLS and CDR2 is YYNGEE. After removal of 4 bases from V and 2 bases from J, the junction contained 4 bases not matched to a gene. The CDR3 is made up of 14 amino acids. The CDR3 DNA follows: TGTGCCAGCAGCTCCGGGACAGGGCCCTACGAGCAGTACTTC. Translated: CASSSGTGPYEQYF. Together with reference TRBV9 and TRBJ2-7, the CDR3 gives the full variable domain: DSGVTQTPKHLITATGQRVTLRCSPRSGDLSVYWYQQSLDQGLQFLIQYYNGEERAKGNILERFSAQQFPDLHSELNLSSLELGDSALYFCASSSGTGPYEQYFGPGTRLTVT.

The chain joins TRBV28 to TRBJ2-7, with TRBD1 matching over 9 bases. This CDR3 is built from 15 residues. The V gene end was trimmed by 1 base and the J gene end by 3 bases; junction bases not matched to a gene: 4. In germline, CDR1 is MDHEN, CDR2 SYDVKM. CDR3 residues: CASSLLGQGNYEQYF. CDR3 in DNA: TGTGCCAGCAGTTTATTGGGACAGGGTAACTACGAGCAGTACTTC.

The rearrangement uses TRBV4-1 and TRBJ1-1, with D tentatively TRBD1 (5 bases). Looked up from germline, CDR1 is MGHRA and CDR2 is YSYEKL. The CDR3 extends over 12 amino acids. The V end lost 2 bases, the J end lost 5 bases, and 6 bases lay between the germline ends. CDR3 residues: CASSQQGTEAFF. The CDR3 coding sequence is TGCGCCAGCAGCCAACAGGGTACTGAAGCTTTCTTT.

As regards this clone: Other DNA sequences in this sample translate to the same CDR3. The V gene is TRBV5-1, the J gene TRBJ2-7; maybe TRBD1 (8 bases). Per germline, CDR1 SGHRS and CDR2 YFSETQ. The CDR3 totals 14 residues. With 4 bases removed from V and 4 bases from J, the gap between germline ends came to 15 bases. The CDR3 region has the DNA TGCGCCAGCAGCAGCGGGACAGGTTTTTACGAGCAGTACTTC. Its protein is CASSSGTGFYEQYF.

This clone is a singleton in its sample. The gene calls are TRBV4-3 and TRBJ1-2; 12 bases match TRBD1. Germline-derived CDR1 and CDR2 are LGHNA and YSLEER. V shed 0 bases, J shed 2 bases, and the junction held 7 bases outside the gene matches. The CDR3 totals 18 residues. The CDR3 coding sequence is TGCGCCAGCAGCCAAGATTTGTCCGGGACAGGGGGCAACTATGGCTACACCTTC. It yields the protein CASSQDLSGTGGNYGYTF.

The CDR3: CSGGTKLTDTQYF. DNA for the CDR3: TGCAGCGGTGGGACTAAGCTCACAGATACGCAGTATTTT. The chain joins TRBV29-1 to TRBJ2-3; 7 bases align to TRBD2. This CDR3 contains 13 residues. Germline CDR1 and CDR2: SQVTM and ANQGSEA. V was pared by 7 bases and J by 2 bases, with 6 bases of the junction left unmatched.

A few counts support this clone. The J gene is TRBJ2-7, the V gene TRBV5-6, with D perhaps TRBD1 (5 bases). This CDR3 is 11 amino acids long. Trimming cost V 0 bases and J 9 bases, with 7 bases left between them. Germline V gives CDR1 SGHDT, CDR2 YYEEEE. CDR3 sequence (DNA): TGTGCCAGCAGCTTGGGACAGACGCAGTACTTC. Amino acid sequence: CASSLGQTQYF.

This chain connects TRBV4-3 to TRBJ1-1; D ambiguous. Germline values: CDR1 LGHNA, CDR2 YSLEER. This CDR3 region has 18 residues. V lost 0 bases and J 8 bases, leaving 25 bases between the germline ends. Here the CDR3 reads CASSQDLGQLGSPPEAFF. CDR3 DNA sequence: TGCGCCAGCAGCCAAGATCTAGGCCAGCTTGGCTCCCCCCCGGAAGCTTTCTTT.

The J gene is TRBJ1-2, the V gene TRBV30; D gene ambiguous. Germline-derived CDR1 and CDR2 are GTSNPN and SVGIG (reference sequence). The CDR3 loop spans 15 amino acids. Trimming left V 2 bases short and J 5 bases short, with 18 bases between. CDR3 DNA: TGTGCCTGGAGTTCACTCATCCAGCCGGGTTATGGCTACACCTTC. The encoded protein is CAWSSLIQPGYGYTF.

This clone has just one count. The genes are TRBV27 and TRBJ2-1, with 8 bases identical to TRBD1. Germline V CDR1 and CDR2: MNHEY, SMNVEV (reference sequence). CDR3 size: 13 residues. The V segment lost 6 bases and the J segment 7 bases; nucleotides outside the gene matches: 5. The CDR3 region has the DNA TGTGCCAGCAGGCAGGGGGCGATGAATGAGCAGTTCTTC. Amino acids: CASRQGAMNEQFF.

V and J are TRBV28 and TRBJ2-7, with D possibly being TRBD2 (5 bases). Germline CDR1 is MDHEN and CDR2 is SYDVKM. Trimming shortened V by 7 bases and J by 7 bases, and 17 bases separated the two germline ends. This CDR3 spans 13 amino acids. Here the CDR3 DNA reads TGTGCCAGCACCCTCGGAGCCCCGGGAGAGCAGTACTTC. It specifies CASTLGAPGEQYF.

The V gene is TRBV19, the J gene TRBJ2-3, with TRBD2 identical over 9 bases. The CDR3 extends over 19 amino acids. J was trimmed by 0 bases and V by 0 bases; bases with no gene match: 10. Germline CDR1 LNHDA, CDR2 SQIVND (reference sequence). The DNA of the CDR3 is TGTGCCAGTAGTATAGACCGAGCGGGGGGCCTAATTAGCACAGATACGCAGTATTTT. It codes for CASSIDRAGGLISTDTQYF.

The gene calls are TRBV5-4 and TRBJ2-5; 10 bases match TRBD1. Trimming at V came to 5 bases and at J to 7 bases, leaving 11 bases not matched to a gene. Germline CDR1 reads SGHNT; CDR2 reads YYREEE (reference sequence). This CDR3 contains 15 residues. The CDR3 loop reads CASRQGQGPAGTQYF. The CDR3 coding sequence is TGTGCCAGCAGGCAGGGACAGGGGCCTGCGGGGACCCAGTACTTC.

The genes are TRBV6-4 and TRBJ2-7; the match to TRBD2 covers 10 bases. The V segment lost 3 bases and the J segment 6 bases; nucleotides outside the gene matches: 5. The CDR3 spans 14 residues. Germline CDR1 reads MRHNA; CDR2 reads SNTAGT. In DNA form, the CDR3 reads TGTGCCAGCAGTGAATCTAGCGGGGGTTCCGAGCAGTACTTC. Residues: CASSESSGGSEQYF.

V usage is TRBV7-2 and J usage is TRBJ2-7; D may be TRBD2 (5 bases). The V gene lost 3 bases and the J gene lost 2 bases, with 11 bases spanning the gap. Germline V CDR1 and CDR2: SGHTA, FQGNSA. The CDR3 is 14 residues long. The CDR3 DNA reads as TGTGCCAGCAGCTTCAACGGGGATACCTACGAGCAGTACTTC. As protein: CASSFNGDTYEQYF.

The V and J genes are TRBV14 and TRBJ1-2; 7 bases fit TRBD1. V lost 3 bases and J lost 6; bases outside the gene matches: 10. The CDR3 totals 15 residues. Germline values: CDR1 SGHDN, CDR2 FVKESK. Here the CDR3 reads CASSHAPQTGHGYTF. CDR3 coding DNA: TGTGCCAGCAGCCATGCCCCCCAGACAGGGCATGGCTACACCTTC.